Below are 13 T cell receptor beta chains sequenced from a single sample in a study of regulatory T cells in long-lasting Graves disease. Time point of the sample: newly diagnosed GD, antithyroid drugs for less than 3 months. The TCR library was made from RNA extracted from PBMCs. TCR beta libraries were built with iRepertoire HTBI primers and Arm-PCR of CDR3 regions. TCRdb independently ran MiXCR on the multiplex PCR reads; one entry per CDR3 protein. The top ten clones hold about 9.1% of a sample with 450,000 to 700,000 distinct CDR3 sequences, approximately 13% of them seen once. The sample also formed part of further work on T cells in Graves' hyperthyroidism and ophthalmopathy.

Source: peripheral blood mononuclear cells (PBMCs), taken at new diagnosis, from a patient treated with antithyroid drugs. The receptors shown here come from a man in his thirties or forties with Graves disease.

This clonotype was observed at least ten times. CDR3 amino acids: CASVREGGYNEQFF. CDR3 in DNA: TGTGCCAGCGTGAGGGAGGGAGGGTACAATGAGCAGTTCTTC. The gene calls are TRBV27 and TRBJ2-1; 7 nucleotides line up with TRBD2. The CDR3 has 14 residues. V shed 8 bases, J shed 4 bases, and the junction held 8 bases outside the gene matches. Germline CDR1 and CDR2: MNHEY and SMNVEV (reference sequence).

About this clonotype itself: A far larger clone is just one base off, so this is likely a read error. In nucleotides, the CDR3 is TGTGCCAGCAGCTTAGTTAGGGACACCTACAATGAGCAGTCCTTC. Amino acids: CASSLVRDTYNEQSF. The V gene is TRBV7-2, the J gene TRBJ2-1, with D tentatively TRBD1 (6 bases). CDR1 and CDR2 from the germline V gene are SGHTA and FQGNSA. The CDR3 loop spans 15 amino acids.

This clonotype was seen only a few times. The rearrangement joins TRBV5-6 to TRBJ1-5; tentatively, D is TRBD1 (5 bases). CDR3 length equals 16 residues. V was cut by 1 base and J by 5 bases, with 16 bases left in between. Germline-derived CDR1 and CDR2 are SGHDT and YYEEEE. The CDR3 loop reads CASSLLGTGNYQPQHF. The CDR3 DNA follows: TGTGCCAGCAGCTTGCTCGGGACGGGAAACTATCAGCCCCAGCATTTT. Filled out from reference TRBV5-6 and TRBJ1-5, the complete variable domain reads DAGVTQSPTHLIKTRGQQVTLRCSPKSGHDTVSWYQQALGQGPQFIFQYYEEEERQRGNFPDRFSGHQFPNYSSELNVNALLLGDSALYLCASSLLGTGNYQPQHFGDGTRLSIL.

This clonotype was seen repeatedly, ten times or more. The V call is TRBV15, the J call TRBJ1-2, with 7 bases lining up with TRBD1. The germline V gene encodes CDR1 LNHNV and CDR2 YYDKDF (reference sequence). The J segment lost 4 bases and the V segment lost 1 base, leaving 6 bases of the junction unmatched. There are 15 residues in the CDR3. The CDR3 DNA reads TGTGCCACCAGCAGAGGACAGGGACGGGGCTATGGCTACACCTTC. It is translated as CATSRGQGRGYGYTF.

Many counts were recorded for this clonotype. The V call is TRBV6-1, the J call TRBJ2-5; maybe TRBD1 (6 bases). Between the trimmed V and J ends, which lost 7 bases and 7 bases, there was a span of 22 bases. The V gene's germline CDR1 is MNHNS and CDR2 SASEGT. The CDR3 runs 15 residues. In DNA form, the CDR3 reads TGTGCCAGCATTCGACAGGACGCCCCCATGTGGACCCAGTACTTC. Amino acid sequence: CASIRQDAPMWTQYF.

This clonotype was seen repeatedly, ten times or more. The chain combines TRBV24-1 with TRBJ2-3; D perhaps matches TRBD2 (7 bases). Trimming removed 9 bases from V and 3 bases from J, with 24 bases in between. From germline, CDR1 is KGHDR and CDR2 SFDVKD. This CDR3 spans 17 amino acids. Here the CDR3 reads CATGGGGGFYSTDTQYF. CDR3 sequence (DNA): TGTGCCACCGGCGGCGGGGGCGGATTCTATTCGACAGATACGCAGTATTTT.

This clonotype was recorded many times. The chain recombines TRBV9 with TRBJ1-1; D is perhaps TRBD1 (5 bases). The CDR3 loop spans 16 amino acids. Germline lookup yields CDR1 SGDLS and CDR2 YYNGEE. Trimming pared 4 bases from V and 0 bases from J, leaving 16 bases between. As DNA, the CDR3 is TGTGCCAGCAGCCTAAACCGGGGCTCAATGAACACTGAAGCTTTCTTT. As protein: CASSLNRGSMNTEAFF. Full variable domain (rest looked up from reference TRBV9 and TRBJ1-1): DSGVTQTPKHLITATGQRVTLRCSPRSGDLSVYWYQQSLDQGLQFLIQYYNGEERAKGNILERFSAQQFPDLHSELNLSSLELGDSALYFCASSLNRGSMNTEAFFGQGTRLTVV.

V usage is TRBV12-3 or TRBV12-4 and J usage is TRBJ1-1; no definite D call. The ends were cut back, 4 bases at V and 5 bases at J, with 14 bases in the middle. The CDR3 consists of 14 residues. Here the CDR3 DNA reads TGTGCCAGCAGTTGGCACCGTTCTGGGACTGAAGCTTTCTTT. Encoded protein: CASSWHRSGTEAFF.

Comment on this clonotype: One base away lies a much larger clone, so this may be a sequencing read error. The rearrangement links TRBV28 to TRBJ2-7, with TRBD1 matching 7 bases. This CDR3 region has 13 residues. The ends lost 6 bases at V and 4 bases at J; junction bases unmatched: 6. CDR1 and CDR2 (germline): MDHEN, SYDVKM. CDR3 coding DNA: TGTGCCAGCAGAGGGACAGCGGAATACGAGCAGTACTTC. Translated: CASRGTAEYEQYF. Full variable domain (missing parts from reference TRBV28 and TRBJ2-7): DVKVTQSSRYLVKRTGEKVFLECVQDMDHENMFWYRQDPGLGLRLIYFSYDVKMKEKGDIPEGYSVSREKKERFSLILESASTNQTSMYLCASRGTAEYEQYFGPGTRLTVT.

This clonotype came up a few times. V and J are TRBV6-2 or TRBV6-3 and TRBJ2-2, with D possibly called TRBD1 or TRBD2 (5 bases each). V lost 7 bases and J lost 4, with 13 bases in between. The germline V gene encodes CDR1 MNHEY and CDR2 SVGEGT. This CDR3 is built from 14 residues. CDR3 bases: TGTGCCAGCACCCGGGACCTAACCACCGGGGAGCTGTTTTTT. Translating gives CASTRDLTTGELFF.

The rearrangement uses TRBV18 and TRBJ1-2; weak D call: TRBD1 (6 bases). Germline V gives CDR1 KGHSH, CDR2 LQKENI. V was clipped by 3 bases and J by 4 bases, with 9 bases between them. The CDR3 sequence is 13 residues long. The CDR3 protein is CASSPRTAYGYTF. In DNA, the CDR3 is TGTGCCAGCTCACCGAGGACAGCCTATGGCTACACCTTC.

This clonotype was seen repeatedly, ten times or more. The chain joins TRBV18 to TRBJ1-1; no clear D. The CDR3 has 13 residues. V was clipped by 3 bases and J by 6 bases, with 11 bases between them. Germline V CDR1 and CDR2: KGHSH, LQKENI. CDR3 in amino acids: CASSPGLDPEAFF. CDR3 DNA sequence: TGTGCCAGCTCACCCGGCCTGGACCCTGAAGCTTTCTTT.

This clonotype has just a few counts. A much larger clonotype is one base distant, so this may be a read error. This rearrangement joins TRBV20-1 to TRBJ1-1; 8 bases are a match to TRBD1. V lost 8 bases to trimming and J lost 7 bases; unmatched junction nucleotides: 12. Germline V lookup: CDR1 DFQATT, CDR2 SNEGSKA (reference sequence). The CDR3 consists of 13 residues. The CDR3 spells CSTRGQESDEAFF. The CDR3 nucleotides are TGCAGTACCAGGGGACAGGAGAGCGATGAAGCTTTCTTT.